The entry below describes one T cell receptor (beta chain). Its target is unknown. Produced via immunoSEQ multiplex PCR; TCRdb's table is partial and in-frame only. The sample yields 50,000 to 85,000 clones, over 80% seen once. These data come from a study of OX40 agonist ivuxolimab in advanced cancers. The germline V and J ends were trimmed by 5 bases and 9 bases, with 16 bases remaining between them. Germline V gene lookup returns CDR1 SGHAT and CDR2 FQNNGV. The CDR3 covers 13 residues. Study-wide findings and caveats: In the expanded peripheral T cells, antigen specificity was never determined.

The rearrangement joins TRBV11-2 to TRBJ1-2, with a possible D match to TRBD1 (6 bases). This sequence was found in an adult with an advanced solid tumor such as melanoma, head and neck, liver or kidney cancer. The sample was CD4+ or CD8+ T cells sorted from blood, taken in a trial of the OX40 agonist ivuxolimab. The CDR3 here is CASSPGGPRRYTF. The CDR3 DNA reads TGTGCCAGCAGCCCCGGGGGCCCCCGGCGCTACACCTTC.